The 9 T cell receptor beta chains in this list originate from one sample, sequenced in a study of early T cells in non-severe SARS-CoV-2 infection. Each CDR3 protein is one row after TCRdb ran MiXCR on the 5' RACE reads. The table includes under 55,000 distinct CDR3 sequences, 11% detected once. The sample consisted of whole blood. All receptors come from an adult who was a healthcare worker with PCR-confirmed SARS-CoV-2 infection or an uninfected control (not recorded which).

V usage is TRBV12-3 or TRBV12-4 and J usage is TRBJ1-5; 7 nucleotides line up with TRBD1. V dropped 6 bases and J dropped 5; count of bases not matched to a gene: 16. The CDR3 runs to 17 residues. CDR3 bases: TGTGCCAGCAGCCCTGGGACAGACCTCACCCTTCATCAGCCCCAGCATTTT. It specifies CASSPGTDLTLHQPQHF.

The CDR3 DNA is TGTGCCAGCAACCCAATATCAGGGGGTACGCAGTATTTT. It yields the protein CASNPISGGTQYF. The chain uses TRBV6-2 or TRBV6-3 and TRBJ2-3, with 7 bases that match TRBD1. Germline CDR1 reads MNHEY; CDR2 reads SVGEGT. J was trimmed by 8 bases and V by 7 bases; bases with no gene match: 9. This CDR3 is 13 amino acids long.

The gene calls are TRBV12-3 or TRBV12-4 and TRBJ1-1; 7 bases are shared with TRBD1. The V segment lost 5 bases and the J segment 2 bases; nucleotides outside the gene matches: 5. The CDR3 contains 14 residues. The CDR3 nucleotides are TGTGCCAGCAGTAAGACAGGGACCAACACTGAAGCTTTCTTT. This translates into CASSKTGTNTEAFF.

This clonotype was counted only a few times. The rearrangement links TRBV20-1 to TRBJ2-5, with 14 bases fitting TRBD2. Germline V gives CDR1 DFQATT, CDR2 SNEGSKA (reference sequence). There are 16 residues in the CDR3. Unmatched junction bases numbered 9, after V lost 6 bases and J lost 3 bases. The CDR3 reads CSAGGTSGSGKETQYF. Here the CDR3 DNA reads TGCAGTGCAGGGGGGACTAGCGGGAGCGGTAAAGAGACCCAGTACTTC.

A few counts support this clonotype. The rearrangement links TRBV7-3 to TRBJ2-1, with 7 bases that match TRBD1. Germline-derived CDR1 and CDR2 are SGHTA and FQGTGA. This CDR3 comprises 15 residues. With V trimmed by 5 bases and J by 0 bases, 4 bases remained unmatched. The CDR3 here is CASSPGTDSYNEQFF. DNA of the CDR3: TGTGCCAGCAGCCCAGGGACAGACTCCTACAATGAGCAGTTCTTC.

The chain recombines TRBV28 with TRBJ2-3; 7 bases align to TRBD2. CDR1 MDHEN and CDR2 SYDVKM come from the germline V gene. The CDR3 totals 11 residues. The trim removed 7 bases at V and 9 bases at J, leaving 4 bases unmatched. In DNA form, the CDR3 reads TGTGCCAGCAATGAGCGGGAAACGCAGTATTTT. Its translation is CASNERETQYF.

V gene TRBV29-1 combines with J gene TRBJ2-4; 7 nucleotides agree with TRBD1. The CDR3 length is 11 residues. Germline-derived CDR1 and CDR2 are SQVTM and ANQGSEA. J gave up 6 bases and V 5 bases, and 1 base lay outside the gene matches. Here the CDR3 DNA reads TGCAGCGTTCGGGACAGAAACATTCAGTACTTC. This gives the protein CSVRDRNIQYF. The full variable domain, in which reference TRBV29-1 and TRBJ2-4 provide the parts outside the CDR3, is SAVISQKPSRDICQRGTSLTIQCQVDSQVTMMFWYRQQPGQSLTLIATANQGSEATYESGFVIDKFPISRPNLTFSTLTVSNMSPEDSSIYLCSVRDRNIQYFGAGTRLSVL.

In this sample, this clonotype turned up a few times. The V gene is TRBV6-6, the J gene TRBJ1-4; the D gene is possibly TRBD1 (5 bases). The ends were cut back, 1 base at V and 0 bases at J, with 9 bases in the middle. CDR3 length: 16 amino acids. The V gene's germline CDR1 is MNHNY and CDR2 SVGAGI (reference sequence). CDR3 sequence reads: CASSYYSGTTNEKLFF. For the CDR3, the DNA is TGTGCCAGCAGTTACTATTCAGGGACAACTAATGAAAAACTGTTTTTT.

This clonotype was found many times. This rearrangement joins TRBV6-6 to TRBJ2-1; D not resolved. Trimming removed 5 bases at V and 8 bases at J, with 7 bases between. Germline loops: CDR1 MNHNY, CDR2 SVGAGI (reference sequence). The CDR3 has 11 amino acids. The CDR3: CASSITHEQFF. In nucleotides, the CDR3 is TGTGCCAGCAGTATTACCCATGAGCAGTTCTTC.